These 27 T cell receptor beta chains originate from one sample sequenced in a study of blood T cell repertoires in COVID-19. Clones were sequenced by immunoSEQ multiplex PCR, and TCRdb holds only the in-frame ones, with some missing. Of roughly 300,000 clones detected, more than 70% appear once; the ten largest clones hold roughly 7.1%. What was sequenced was peripheral blood. These receptors all come from a woman in her forties or fifties who had recovered from COVID-19.

The V call is TRBV27, the J call TRBJ2-7; D uncertain. The CDR3 has 13 amino acids. Germline values: CDR1 MNHEY, CDR2 SMNVEV (reference sequence). V was trimmed by 1 base and J by 5 bases, leaving 9 bases between them. This CDR3 is CASSLYSGNEQYF. The CDR3 nucleotides are TGTGCCAGCAGTTTATATAGTGGTAACGAGCAGTACTTC.

The J gene is TRBJ2-7, the V gene TRBV4-2; possible D gene TRBD2, 6 bases. V was pared by 4 bases and J by 3 bases, with 10 bases between. CDR1 is LGHNA, CDR2 YNFKEQ, per germline. This CDR3 spans 13 amino acids. The CDR3 nucleotides read TGTGCCAGCAGCCCGGGACTTCTCTACGAGCAGTACTTC. This sequence encodes CASSPGLLYEQYF.

This chain connects TRBV4-1 to TRBJ2-7; tentatively, D is TRBD1 (6 bases). V lost 4 bases and J 7 bases, leaving 20 bases between the germline ends. There are 15 residues in the CDR3. Germline CDR1 MGHRA, CDR2 YSYEKL. CDR3 loop: CASSPFSRGAREQYF. The CDR3 region has the DNA TGCGCCAGCAGCCCCTTCTCCAGGGGCGCTAGGGAGCAGTACTTC.

The chain joins TRBV7-3 to TRBJ2-1; 11 positions match TRBD2. The CDR3 has 15 residues. Germline values: CDR1 SGHTA, CDR2 FQGTGA. V trimming: 4 bases; J trimming: 6 bases; junction bases outside the gene matches: 5. The CDR3 DNA reads TGTGCCAGCAGCTCGACTAGCGGGATGATCAATGAGCAGTTCTTC. Translation: CASSSTSGMINEQFF.

The chain is built from TRBV28 and TRBJ1-4, with D uncertain. CDR1 is MDHEN, CDR2 SYDVKM, per germline. CDR3 length equals 14 residues. Trimming pared 1 base from V and 0 bases from J, leaving 3 bases between. In DNA form, the CDR3 reads TGTGCCAGCAGTTTATTAGCAACTAATGAAAAACTGTTTTTT. Amino acids: CASSLLATNEKLFF.

The chain couples TRBV29-1 to TRBJ1-1; D is possibly TRBD1 (5 bases). Trimming removed 7 bases at V and 7 bases at J, with 16 bases between. This CDR3 contains 12 residues. Germline CDR1 is SQVTM and CDR2 is ANQGSEA. The CDR3 region is CSASAGGNEAFF. The DNA of the CDR3 is TGCAGCGCCTCAGCGGGGGGGAATGAAGCTTTCTTT.

The chain employs TRBV9 and TRBJ2-1, with TRBD2 matching over 10 bases. This CDR3 comprises 16 residues. Germline V gene lookup returns CDR1 SGDLS and CDR2 YYNGEE. Trimming at V came to 0 bases and at J to 8 bases, leaving 8 bases not matched to a gene. CDR3 in DNA: TGTGCCAGCAGCGTAGAAGCGGGAGGGTTTTATTATGAGCAGTTCTTC. Residues: CASSVEAGGFYYEQFF.

The chain uses TRBV6-5 and TRBJ2-7; TRBD1 agrees at 9 bases. This CDR3 contains 15 residues. Germline-derived CDR1 and CDR2 are MNHEY and SVGAGI. V lost 6 bases to trimming and J lost 5 bases; unmatched junction nucleotides: 11. In DNA, the CDR3 is TGTGCCAGCAGACCTCCGGGACAGGGAAACCACGAGCAGTACTTC. This codes for CASRPPGQGNHEQYF.

The chain recombines TRBV7-2 with TRBJ2-7; TRBD1 aligns across 8 bases. The V gene end was trimmed by 5 bases and the J gene end by 5 bases; junction bases not matched to a gene: 11. The CDR3 is made up of 15 amino acids. Germline loops: CDR1 SGHTA, CDR2 FQGNSA. The CDR3, as DNA: TGTGCCAGCAGCCGCTCAGGGACAGGTAGAGACGAGCAGTACTTC. Encoded protein: CASSRSGTGRDEQYF.

V is TRBV2 and J is TRBJ2-7; D unresolved. V was cut by 4 bases and J by 5 bases, with 9 bases left in between. This CDR3 region has 12 residues. Germline CDR1 and CDR2: SNHLY and FYNNEI. The CDR3 protein is CASSVNPHEQYF. CDR3 coding DNA: TGTGCCAGCAGTGTAAATCCCCACGAGCAGTACTTC.

CDR3 sequence (DNA): TGTGCCAGCAGTGTGGTGCAGGTTCATGGCTACACCTTC. This translates into CASSVVQVHGYTF. The V and J genes are TRBV2 and TRBJ1-2; D is ambiguous. V was cut by 4 bases and J by 6 bases, with 12 bases left in between. The germline V gene encodes CDR1 SNHLY and CDR2 FYNNEI. The CDR3 runs 13 residues.

CDR3 protein: CAWSELYRDRTYNEQFF. For the CDR3, the DNA is TGTGCCTGGAGTGAACTTTACCGGGACAGAACCTACAATGAGCAGTTCTTC. This sequence joins TRBV30 and TRBJ2-1; 7 nucleotides agree with TRBD1. Germline V gene data show CDR1 as GTSNPN and CDR2 as SVGIG (reference sequence). V dropped 1 base and J dropped 2; count of bases not matched to a gene: 11. The CDR3 totals 17 residues.

The gene calls are TRBV7-8 and TRBJ1-4, with 8 bases fitting TRBD1. The CDR3 spans 17 residues. From germline, CDR1 is SGHVS and CDR2 FQNEAQ. J was trimmed by 5 bases and V by 2 bases; bases with no gene match: 10. This chain's CDR3 is CASSLTGGTLLNEKLFF. The DNA for the CDR3 is TGTGCCAGCAGCTTAACAGGGGGGACCCTCCTCAATGAAAAACTGTTTTTT.

This chain connects TRBV10-3 to TRBJ2-7; maybe TRBD2 (6 bases). The CDR3 has 16 residues. The V gene's germline CDR1 is ENHRY and CDR2 SYGVKD. V lost 7 bases and J 3 bases, leaving 22 bases between the germline ends. The CDR3: CAIIPFLEEGIYEQYF. CDR3 nucleotide sequence: TGTGCCATCATCCCGTTTCTTGAGGAGGGGATCTACGAGCAGTACTTC.

The CDR3 nucleotides read TGCGCCAGCAGCCATGTTTTCCCGGGACAGGGGGCCTATGAGCAGTTCTTC. Translating it yields CASSHVFPGQGAYEQFF. The chain has TRBV4-3 and TRBJ2-1; 12 bases are a match to TRBD1. CDR1 and CDR2 (germline): LGHNA, YSLEER. CDR3 length equals 17 residues. The junction had 11 bases not matched to a gene; V was cut back by 3 bases and J by 8 bases.

For this clone: Other DNA sequences from this sample encode an identical CDR3 as well. V usage is TRBV7-2 and J usage is TRBJ1-1; tentatively, D is TRBD1 (5 bases). CDR1 is SGHTA, CDR2 FQGNSA, per germline. Trimming left V 1 base short and J 2 bases short, with 8 bases between. This CDR3 region has 14 residues. The CDR3 protein is CASSLGRANTEAFF. CDR3 in DNA: TGTGCCAGCAGCTTAGGCAGGGCTAACACTGAAGCTTTCTTT.

The J gene is TRBJ1-6, the V gene TRBV11-2; 7 bases line up with TRBD1. Germline CDR1 reads SGHAT; CDR2 reads FQNNGV. CDR3 length: 14 amino acids. The trim removed 5 bases at V and 7 bases at J, leaving 5 bases unmatched. The CDR3: CASSIDRVNSPLHF. CDR3 nucleotide sequence: TGTGCCAGCAGCATCGACAGGGTCAATTCACCCCTCCACTTT.

The rearrangement links TRBV28 to TRBJ2-5; 8 bases match TRBD2. J was trimmed by 5 bases and V by 6 bases; bases with no gene match: 11. The CDR3 runs 15 residues. Germline V gene data show CDR1 as MDHEN and CDR2 as SYDVKM. The DNA of the CDR3 is TGTGCCAGCAGCCCTGGGGCTAGCGGGTTTGAGACCCAGTACTTC. It yields the protein CASSPGASGFETQYF.

V and J are TRBV18 and TRBJ2-5; tentatively, D is TRBD1 (5 bases). V lost 2 bases to trimming and J lost 5 bases, with 9 bases between them. Germline V CDR1 and CDR2: KGHSH, LQKENI. The CDR3 extends over 13 amino acids. CDR3 loop: CASSPGRAETQYF. For the CDR3, the DNA is TGTGCCAGCTCACCAGGCAGGGCTGAGACCCAGTACTTC.

This chain joins TRBV3-1 (or the pseudogene TRBV3-2) and TRBJ2-3; 8 bases are shared with TRBD1. The V gene end was trimmed by 5 bases and the J gene end by 10 bases; junction bases not matched to a gene: 2. The CDR3 spans 11 residues. From germline, CDR1 is LGHDT and CDR2 YNNKEL (reference sequence). The CDR3 protein is CASSTTGAQYF. The CDR3 DNA reads TGTGCCAGCAGCACGACAGGGGCGCAGTATTTT.

This clone was recorded only once. The chain has TRBV21-1 and TRBJ2-3; the table's D call, TRBD2, has no DNA check behind it. TRBV21-1 is marked as a pseudogene. CDR3 length: 14 residues. The chain's CDR3 is CASSNQREGLTQYF. CDR3 bases: TGTGCCAGCAGCAACCAGCGGGAGGGCCTTACGCAGTATTTT.

This clone was seen a single time. The rearrangement uses TRBV28 and TRBJ1-3, with 7 nucleotides matching TRBD1. The CDR3 has 15 residues. CDR1 is MDHEN, CDR2 SYDVKM, per germline. Trimming removed 5 bases from V and 0 bases from J; junction bases left unmatched: 4. CDR3 amino acids: CASSKTGYSGNTIYF. DNA of the CDR3: TGTGCCAGCAGTAAGACAGGGTACTCTGGAAACACCATATATTTT.

The gene calls are TRBV5-4 and TRBJ1-4; a possible D gene is TRBD1 (5 bases). Deletions cut 1 base from V and 11 bases from J, with 9 bases between. In germline, CDR1 is SGHNT, CDR2 YYREEE (reference sequence). The CDR3 length is 12 residues. The CDR3 nucleotides read TGTGCCAGCAGCTTGTCGGGGGTGAAACTGTTTTTT. Residues: CASSLSGVKLFF.

This chain connects TRBV9 to TRBJ1-4, with TRBD1 as a possible D gene (6 bases). V lost 0 bases and J lost 4, with 16 bases in between. Per germline, CDR1 SGDLS and CDR2 YYNGEE. This CDR3 has 17 residues. The DNA for the CDR3 is TGTGCCAGCAGCGTAGGGGCCCTGGACAGTCGTAATGAAAAACTGTTTTTT. Translation gives CASSVGALDSRNEKLFF.

The chain is built from TRBV20-1 and TRBJ1-5, with D possibly matching TRBD1 (5 bases). The CDR3 covers 15 residues. Deletions cut 3 bases from V and 0 bases from J, with 12 bases between. Per the germline V gene, CDR1 is DFQATT and CDR2 is SNEGSKA (reference sequence). The CDR3 here is CSASTDTYSNQPQHF. Here the CDR3 DNA reads TGCAGTGCTAGTACGGACACTTATAGCAATCAGCCCCAGCATTTT.

This clone showed up just once. The genes are TRBV19 and TRBJ1-2; 10 bases are shared with TRBD1. CDR1 and CDR2 from the germline V gene are LNHDA and SQIVND (reference sequence). This CDR3 has 14 residues. The V and J ends lost 6 bases and 6 bases, in that order; junction bases with no gene match: 7. This chain's CDR3 is CASRIGTGVDGYTF. CDR3 nucleotides: TGTGCCAGTAGGATCGGGACAGGGGTGGATGGCTACACCTTC.

The CDR3 DNA reads TGCGCCAGCAGTATCGCCGGGACTAGCGGGAGTAGAGAGCAGTTCTTC. Translation: CASSIAGTSGSREQFF. The V and J genes are TRBV5-1 and TRBJ2-1; 14 nucleotides match TRBD2. V lost 5 bases and J lost 10; bases outside the gene matches: 11. This CDR3 contains 16 residues. The V gene's germline CDR1 is SGHRS and CDR2 YFSETQ.